The 10 T cell receptor beta chains listed next were all sequenced from one sample in a study of shared clonotypes between healthy human individuals. Sequencing was performed with immunoSEQ multiplex PCR; in TCRdb, only in-frame clones are kept and a portion is missing. The sample includes some 500,000 clones, roughly 95% seen only once; the top ten take around 0.067%. The sequenced material came from naive CD4+ T cells sorted from blood. Subset reported: CD45RA+ positively selected. These receptors were obtained from a young woman in good health.

The chain links TRBV4-1 to TRBJ2-7; perhaps TRBD2 as D (6 bases). The V gene's germline CDR1 is MGHRA and CDR2 YSYEKL. V was cut by 4 bases and J by 0 bases, with 16 bases left in between. This CDR3 has 16 amino acids. CDR3 region: CASSLAASEVSYEQYF. DNA of the CDR3: TGCGCCAGCAGCCTCGCGGCTAGCGAGGTCTCCTACGAGCAGTACTTC.

V and J are TRBV7-9 and TRBJ2-7; TRBD1 agrees at 10 bases. Germline CDR1 reads SEHNR; CDR2 reads FQNEAQ (reference sequence). The CDR3 is made up of 18 amino acids. V shed 0 bases and J 2 bases; nucleotides not matched to a gene: 10. The CDR3 nucleotides are TGTGCCAGCAGCTTAGCCTTAAGCCGGGACAGGGGACCCTACGAGCAGTACTTC. Its protein product is CASSLALSRDRGPYEQYF.

The J gene is TRBJ2-2, the V gene TRBV19, with a tentative D call TRBD1 (5 bases). The CDR3 has 19 residues. The germline V and J ends were trimmed by 0 bases and 1 base, with 18 bases remaining between them. From germline, CDR1 is LNHDA and CDR2 SQIVND (reference sequence). The CDR3, as DNA: TGTGCCAGTAGTATAGATGGGGTCTCCAGGGTTGGGAACACCGGGGAGCTGTTTTTT. Translating gives CASSIDGVSRVGNTGELFF.

The CDR3 protein is CASSPTTSGSNEQYF. Written as DNA, the CDR3 is TGTGCCAGCAGCCCTACCACTAGCGGGAGTAACGAGCAGTACTTC. V gene TRBV7-3 combines with J gene TRBJ2-7, with 11 bases aligning to TRBD2. The length of the CDR3 is 15 residues. V was clipped by 5 bases and J by 5 bases; unmatched bases: 8. Germline V CDR1 and CDR2: SGHTA, FQGTGA.

J is TRBJ1-5 and V is TRBV27; D is unclear. CDR1 is MNHEY, CDR2 SMNVEV, per germline (reference sequence). The CDR3 contains 17 residues. Trimming stripped 0 bases from V and 0 bases from J, with 12 bases between. The CDR3 here is CASSLSKSPVSNQPQHF. Written as DNA, the CDR3 is TGTGCCAGCAGTTTATCGAAGTCTCCGGTTAGCAATCAGCCCCAGCATTTT.

The gene calls are TRBV11-2 and TRBJ2-1, with 13 bases matching TRBD2. CDR1 is SGHAT, CDR2 FQNNGV, per germline. The CDR3 contains 15 residues. The ends lost 4 bases at V and 13 bases at J; junction bases unmatched: 10. The CDR3: CASSSPDGLAGDQFF. CDR3 DNA: TGTGCCAGCAGCTCCCCCGACGGACTAGCGGGAGATCAGTTCTTC.

This chain uses TRBV2 with TRBJ1-5; D is ambiguous. Trimming took 1 base from V and 3 from J, leaving 10 bases between them. The germline V gene encodes CDR1 SNHLY and CDR2 FYNNEI. The CDR3 spans 15 residues. CDR3: CASSEGPNNNQPQHF. The CDR3 DNA is TGTGCCAGCAGTGAAGGGCCGAATAACAATCAGCCCCAGCATTTT.

The gene calls are TRBV7-8 and TRBJ1-5; D is uncertain. The CDR3 has 15 residues. The germline V gene encodes CDR1 SGHVS and CDR2 FQNEAQ. Trimming removed 2 bases from V and 0 bases from J, with 8 bases in between. CDR3 protein: CASSLSGDSNQPQHF. In DNA form, the CDR3 reads TGTGCCAGCAGCTTATCGGGTGATAGCAATCAGCCCCAGCATTTT. Supplemented by reference TRBV7-8 and TRBJ1-5, the full variable domain reads GAGVSQSPRYKVAKRGQDVALRCDPISGHVSLFWYQQALGQGPEFLTYFQNEAQLDKSGLPSDRFFAERPEGSVSTLKIQRTQQEDSAVYLCASSLSGDSNQPQHFGDGTRLSIL.

The chain joins TRBV30 to TRBJ1-1; possibly TRBD1 for D (6 bases). The CDR3 covers 12 residues. Trimming took off 4 bases at V and 4 bases at J, with 10 bases between the two ends. Per the germline V gene, CDR1 is GTSNPN and CDR2 is SVGIG (reference sequence). The CDR3 coding sequence is TGTGCCTGGATTTGGGGGCGCACTGAAGCTTTCTTT. Translation gives CAWIWGRTEAFF.

CDR3 DNA sequence: TGTGCCACCAGCAGAGTCCAGGGGCGTAACACTGAAGCTTTCTTT. It codes for CATSRVQGRNTEAFF. V is TRBV15 and J is TRBJ1-1, with D perhaps TRBD1 (6 bases). The CDR3 consists of 15 residues. Trimming removed 1 base at V and 2 bases at J, with 11 bases between. The V gene's germline CDR1 is LNHNV and CDR2 YYDKDF (reference sequence).